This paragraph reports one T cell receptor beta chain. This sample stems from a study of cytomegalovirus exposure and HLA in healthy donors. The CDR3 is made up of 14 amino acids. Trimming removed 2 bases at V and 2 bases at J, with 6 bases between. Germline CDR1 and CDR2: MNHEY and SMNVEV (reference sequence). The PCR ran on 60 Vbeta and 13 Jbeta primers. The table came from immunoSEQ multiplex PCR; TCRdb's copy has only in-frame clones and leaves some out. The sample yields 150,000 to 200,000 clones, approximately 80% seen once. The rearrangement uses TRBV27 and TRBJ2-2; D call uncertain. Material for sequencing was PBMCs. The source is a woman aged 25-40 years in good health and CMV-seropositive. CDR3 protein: CASSLPFNTGELFF. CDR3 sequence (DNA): TGTGCCAGCAGTTTACCCTTTAACACCGGGGAGCTGTTTTTT.